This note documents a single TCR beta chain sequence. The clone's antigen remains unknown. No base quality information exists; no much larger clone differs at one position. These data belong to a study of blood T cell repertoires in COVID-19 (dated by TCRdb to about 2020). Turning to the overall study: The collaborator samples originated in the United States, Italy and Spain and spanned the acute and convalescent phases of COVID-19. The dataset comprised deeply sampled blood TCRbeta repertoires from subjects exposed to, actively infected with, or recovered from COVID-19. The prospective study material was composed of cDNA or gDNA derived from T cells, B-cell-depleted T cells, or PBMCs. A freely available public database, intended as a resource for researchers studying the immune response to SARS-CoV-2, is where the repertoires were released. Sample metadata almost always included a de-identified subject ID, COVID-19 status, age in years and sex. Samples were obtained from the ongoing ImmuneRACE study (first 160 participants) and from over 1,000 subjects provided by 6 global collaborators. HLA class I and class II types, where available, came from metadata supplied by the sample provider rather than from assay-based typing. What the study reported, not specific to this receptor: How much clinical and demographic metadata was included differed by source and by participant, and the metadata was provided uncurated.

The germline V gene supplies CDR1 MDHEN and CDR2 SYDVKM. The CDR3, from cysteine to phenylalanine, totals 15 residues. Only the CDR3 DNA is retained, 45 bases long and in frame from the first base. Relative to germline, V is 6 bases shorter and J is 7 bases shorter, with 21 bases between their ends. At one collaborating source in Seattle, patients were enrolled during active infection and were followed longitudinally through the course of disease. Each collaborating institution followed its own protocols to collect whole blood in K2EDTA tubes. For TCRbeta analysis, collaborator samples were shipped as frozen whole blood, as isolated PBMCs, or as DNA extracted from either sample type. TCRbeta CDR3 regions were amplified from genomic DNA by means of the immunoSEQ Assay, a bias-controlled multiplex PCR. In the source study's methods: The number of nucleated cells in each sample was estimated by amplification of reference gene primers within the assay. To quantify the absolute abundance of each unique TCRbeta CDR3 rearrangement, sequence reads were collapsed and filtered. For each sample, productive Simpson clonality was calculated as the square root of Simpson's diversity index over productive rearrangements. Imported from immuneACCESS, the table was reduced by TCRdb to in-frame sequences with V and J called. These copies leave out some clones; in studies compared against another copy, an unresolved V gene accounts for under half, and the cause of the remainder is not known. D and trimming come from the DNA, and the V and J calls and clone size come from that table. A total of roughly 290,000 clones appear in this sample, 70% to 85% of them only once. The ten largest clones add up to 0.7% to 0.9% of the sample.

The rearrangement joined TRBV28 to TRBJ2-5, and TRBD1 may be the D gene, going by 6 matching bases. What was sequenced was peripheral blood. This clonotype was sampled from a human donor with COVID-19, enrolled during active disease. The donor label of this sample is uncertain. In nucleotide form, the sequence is TGTGCCAGCAGGGGAACAGGGTCTTCAGATGGGACCCAGTACTTC. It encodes CASRGTGSSDGTQYF.